The 20 T cell receptor beta chains below come from one sample, sequenced in a study of blood T cell repertoires in COVID-19. Measured with immunoSEQ multiplex PCR; TCRdb has only the in-frame clones, and not every one. The table includes more than 150,000 clones, over 75% detected once. The sample consisted of PBMCs or T cells enriched from blood (not recorded which). These receptor sequences come from a middle-aged man who had recovered from COVID-19.

The chain joins TRBV28 to TRBJ1-2, with unresolved D. V was pared by 5 bases and J by 8 bases, with 15 bases between. This CDR3 has 13 amino acids. Germline values: CDR1 MDHEN, CDR2 SYDVKM. CDR3 nucleotides: TGTGCCAGCAGTCCCCCAGGAGGTAGGGGCTACACCTTC. The encoded protein is CASSPPGGRGYTF.

The rearrangement links TRBV6-5 to TRBJ2-7; 8 nucleotides align to TRBD1. V was clipped by 2 bases and J by 5 bases; unmatched bases: 5. The CDR3 consists of 14 residues. Germline V gene lookup returns CDR1 MNHEY and CDR2 SVGAGI. The CDR3 loop reads CASSYQGALNEQYF. CDR3 nucleotides: TGTGCCAGCAGTTACCAGGGGGCGTTGAACGAGCAGTACTTC.

This sequence joins TRBV6-5 and TRBJ1-6, with 7 bases that match TRBD1. Per the germline V gene, CDR1 is MNHEY and CDR2 is SVGAGI. The CDR3 length is 13 residues. With V trimmed by 11 bases and J by 9 bases, 10 bases remained unmatched. The DNA for the CDR3 is TGTGCCGGCACCGGGGACAGCTCTTCACCCCTCCACTTT. It yields the protein CAGTGDSSSPLHF.

The sample holds a few counts of this clone. V and J are TRBV9 and TRBJ1-6, with D perhaps matching TRBD1 (6 bases). The CDR3 has 12 amino acids. V was shortened by 3 bases and J by 10 bases, with 8 bases between the two germline ends. Germline V gives CDR1 SGDLS, CDR2 YYNGEE. The CDR3 region is CASSGTGSPLHF. The CDR3 bases are TGTGCCAGCAGCGGCACAGGGTCACCCCTCCACTTT.

As DNA, the CDR3 is TGTGCCAGCAGTTCTAGGTTAGCCTACACCTTC. Protein sequence: CASSSRLAYTF. The V gene is TRBV28, the J gene TRBJ1-2; D is unclear. The V end lost 4 bases, the J end lost 10 bases, and 10 bases lay between the germline ends. The CDR3 loop spans 11 amino acids. Germline V gene lookup returns CDR1 MDHEN and CDR2 SYDVKM.

The rearrangement links TRBV14 to TRBJ2-7; weak D call: TRBD1 (5 bases). The CDR3 extends over 13 amino acids. The V end was cut by 2 bases, the J end by 3 bases, with 8 bases between. CDR1 and CDR2 (germline): SGHDN, FVKESK. The CDR3 coding sequence is TGTGCCAGCAGCCAATGGGGCGGCTACGAGCAGTACTTC. It specifies CASSQWGGYEQYF. Full variable domain (rest looked up from reference TRBV14 and TRBJ2-7): EAGVTQFPSHSVIEKGQTVTLRCDPISGHDNLYWYRRVMGKEIKFLLHFVKESKQDESGMPNNRFLAERTGGTYSTLKVQPAELEDSGVYFCASSQWGGYEQYFGPGTRLTVT.

A single count supports this clone. The chain has TRBV2 and TRBJ2-7; maybe TRBD2 (6 bases). The CDR3 is 17 amino acids. Germline lookup yields CDR1 SNHLY and CDR2 FYNNEI. V lost 2 bases, J lost 3 bases, and 20 bases lay in between. The CDR3: CASSEKFGLAQYYEQYF. The CDR3 region has the DNA TGTGCCAGCAGTGAAAAGTTCGGTCTAGCGCAGTACTACGAGCAGTACTTC.

The chain couples TRBV6-5 to TRBJ2-7, with D possibly matching TRBD1 (6 bases). CDR3 length: 14 residues. Per germline, CDR1 MNHEY and CDR2 SVGAGI. V was shortened by 7 bases and J by 0 bases, with 13 bases between the two germline ends. DNA of the CDR3: TGTGCCAGCATTCTCGGGACACTCTCCTACGAGCAGTACTTC. Translation gives CASILGTLSYEQYF.

This clone was detected a few times. V is TRBV7-9 and J is TRBJ1-3, with D tentatively TRBD1 (5 bases). This CDR3 comprises 15 residues. V lost 5 bases and J 0 bases, leaving 11 bases between the germline ends. Looked up from germline, CDR1 is SEHNR and CDR2 is FQNEAQ (reference sequence). The chain's CDR3 is CASSSRVPSGNTIYF. In DNA, the CDR3 is TGTGCCAGCAGCAGCAGGGTCCCCTCTGGAAACACCATATATTTT.

J is TRBJ2-2 and V is TRBV10-3; D is possibly TRBD1 (5 bases). V was cut by 8 bases and J by 0 bases, with 10 bases left in between. The CDR3 contains 14 residues. Germline CDR1 and CDR2: ENHRY and SYGVKD. For the CDR3, the DNA is TGTGCCATCCGCAGGGCCTCGAACACCGGGGAGCTGTTTTTT. Its translation: CAIRRASNTGELFF.

The V gene is TRBV19, the J gene TRBJ1-5, with D tentatively TRBD1 (5 bases). The germline gives CDR1 LNHDA, CDR2 SQIVND (reference sequence). Deletions cut 5 bases from V and 7 bases from J, with 15 bases between. CDR3 length: 14 amino acids. The CDR3 nucleotides are TGTGCCAGTAGTCCCAACTTTGGGGGGCAGCCCCAGCATTTT. This codes for CASSPNFGGQPQHF.

The chain couples TRBV5-7 to TRBJ2-1; TRBD2 matches 9 bases. TRBV5-7 is filed as an ORF, its function uncertain. The CDR3 has 14 residues. Trimming at V came to 0 bases and at J to 12 bases, leaving 7 bases not matched to a gene. CDR3 DNA: TGTGCCAGCAGCTTGGGGGTTAGCGGGAGTAGGCAGTTCTTC. This translates into CASSLGVSGSRQFF.

The J gene is TRBJ1-1, the V gene TRBV29-1; D uncertain. Germline V CDR1 and CDR2: SQVTM, ANQGSEA. V lost 3 bases to trimming and J lost 3 bases, with 14 bases between them. The CDR3 sequence is 14 residues long. CDR3 bases: TGCAGCGTTGATATGGAGATTGCGTACACTGAAGCTTTCTTT. It yields the protein CSVDMEIAYTEAFF.

This clone was recorded only once. The genes are TRBV3-1 (or the pseudogene TRBV3-2) and TRBJ2-1; weak D call: TRBD2 (5 bases). This CDR3 contains 13 residues. Germline CDR1 LGHDT, CDR2 YNNKEL (reference sequence). V lost 1 base, J lost 7 bases, and 8 bases lay in between. This chain's CDR3 is CASSQVRVNEQFF. DNA for the CDR3: TGTGCCAGCAGCCAAGTGCGGGTGAATGAGCAGTTCTTC.

The CDR3, as DNA: TGTGCCAGTAGCGCGGGGGCCCCTGGAAACACCATATATTTT. Translation gives CASSAGAPGNTIYF. The V gene is TRBV19, the J gene TRBJ1-3; tentative D call: TRBD1 (6 bases). This CDR3 comprises 14 residues. The germline CDR1 and CDR2 sequences are LNHDA and SQIVND (reference sequence). The V end was cut by 6 bases, the J end by 2 bases, with 11 bases between. Complete variable domain (other parts from reference TRBV19 and TRBJ1-3): DGGITQSPKYLFRKEGQNVTLSCEQNLNHDAMYWYRQDPGQGLRLIYYSQIVNDFQKGDIAEGYSVSREKKESFPLTVTSAQKNPTAFYLCASSAGAPGNTIYFGEGSWLTVV.

This clone was picked up one time. This rearrangement joins TRBV18 to TRBJ2-5, with a tentative D call TRBD2 (5 bases). Trimming took 4 bases from V and 2 from J, leaving 8 bases between them. The CDR3 has 13 residues. Germline V gene lookup returns CDR1 KGHSH and CDR2 LQKENI. CDR3 in amino acids: CASSQGRQETQYF. In DNA form, the CDR3 reads TGTGCCAGCTCACAAGGGAGACAAGAGACCCAGTACTTC.

CDR3: CASSLGQLDNSPLHF. In nucleotides, the CDR3 is TGCGCCAGCAGCTTGGGCCAGCTAGATAATTCACCCCTCCACTTT. The chain combines TRBV5-1 with TRBJ1-6; no definite D call. Germline assignment: CDR1 SGHRS and CDR2 YFSETQ. The CDR3 is 15 residues long. The V end lost 0 bases, the J end lost 5 bases, and 9 bases lay between the germline ends.

V usage is TRBV6-6 and J usage is TRBJ2-7, with 7 bases identical to TRBD1. The germline V gene encodes CDR1 MNHNY and CDR2 SVGAGI (reference sequence). The CDR3 extends over 14 amino acids. V shed 6 bases, J shed 4 bases, and the junction held 9 bases outside the gene matches. CDR3 sequence reads: CASRSGTVDYEQYF. CDR3 sequence (DNA): TGTGCCAGCAGATCCGGGACAGTGGATTACGAGCAGTACTTC.

The chain joins TRBV11-1 to TRBJ2-2; D might be TRBD1 (6 bases). The V gene lost 5 bases and the J gene lost 6 bases, with 7 bases spanning the gap. The CDR3 runs 12 residues. CDR1 and CDR2 (germline): SGHAT, FQDESV (reference sequence). CDR3 nucleotide sequence: TGTGCCAGCAGCAACAGGGCCGGGGAGCTGTTTTTT. Translating it yields CASSNRAGELFF.

V is TRBV10-3 and J is TRBJ1-1; D gene unclear. From germline, CDR1 is ENHRY and CDR2 SYGVKD. This CDR3 comprises 13 residues. Trimming removed 6 bases at V and 1 base at J, with 9 bases between. CDR3 nucleotides: TGTGCCATCAGGCGAGAGAGGAACACTGAAGCTTTCTTT. Its protein product is CAIRRERNTEAFF.